These 26 T cell receptor beta chains originate from one sample sequenced in a study of high-grade serous ovarian cancer treatment subgroups. Tumor samples were taken before definitive surgery or chemotherapy. The method was immunoSEQ multiplex PCR; TCRdb's version includes in-frame clones alone and lacks a portion of them. This table holds 18,000 or so clones, around 79% found once. The sample consisted of tumor tissue. The receptor set was obtained from a human donor with high-grade serous ovarian cancer.

The J gene is TRBJ1-2, the V gene TRBV6-4, with 9 bases lining up with TRBD1. V lost 7 bases, J lost 4 bases, and 4 bases stayed unmatched. The CDR3 consists of 13 residues. Per germline, CDR1 MRHNA and CDR2 SNTAGT. CDR3 protein: CASTHRGLYGYTF. In DNA, the CDR3 is TGTGCCAGCACCCACAGGGGGCTCTATGGCTACACCTTC.

J is TRBJ2-1 and V is TRBV7-8; D gene uncertain. CDR3 length equals 14 residues. The germline V and J ends were trimmed by 7 bases and 4 bases, with 14 bases remaining between them. The germline V gene has CDR1 SGHVS and CDR2 FQNEAQ. The DNA of the CDR3 is TGTGCCAGCACCTCCGTCGTTACGTACAATGAGCAGTTCTTC. Translation: CASTSVVTYNEQFF.

The CDR3 loop is CASSGSWELQETQYF. The CDR3 nucleotides are TGTGCCAGCAGTGGGTCGTGGGAGCTTCAAGAGACCCAGTACTTC. The chain employs TRBV27 and TRBJ2-5, with D possibly TRBD2 on 5 matching bases. Trimming took off 5 bases at V and 2 bases at J, with 15 bases between the two ends. Germline loops: CDR1 MNHEY, CDR2 SMNVEV (reference sequence). The CDR3 totals 15 residues.

The V gene is TRBV6-6, the J gene TRBJ2-5; no definite D call. The CDR3 runs 15 residues. V shed 4 bases and J shed 5 bases, with 17 bases lying between them. Germline V CDR1 and CDR2: MNHNY, SVGAGI (reference sequence). CDR3 bases: TGTGCCAGCAGTTTGGACGGATTGAATTGGGAGACCCAGTACTTC. Protein sequence: CASSLDGLNWETQYF.

The V call is TRBV11-2, the J call TRBJ2-5; the match to TRBD2 covers 9 bases. V lost 5 bases, J lost 5 bases, and 9 bases stayed unmatched. Germline V gives CDR1 SGHAT, CDR2 FQNNGV. CDR3 length equals 15 residues. Written as DNA, the CDR3 is TGTGCCAGCAGCCCGAATAGCGGGAGCGGGGAGACCCAGTACTTC. Translated, it gives CASSPNSGSGETQYF.

The gene calls are TRBV4-2 and TRBJ2-1; no reliable D call. This CDR3 has 15 amino acids. The germline V gene has CDR1 LGHNA and CDR2 YNFKEQ. V was shortened by 0 bases and J by 5 bases, with 11 bases between the two germline ends. In DNA form, the CDR3 reads TGTGCCAGCAGCCAAGATATAGCCGTTGACAATGAGCAGTTCTTC. This gives the protein CASSQDIAVDNEQFF.

This chain's CDR3 is CASSPRTSGNPTDTQYF. In DNA, the CDR3 is TGCGCCAGCAGTCCCCGGACTAGCGGAAATCCCACAGATACGCAGTATTTT. This chain connects TRBV5-1 to TRBJ2-3; TRBD2 matches 10 bases. CDR1 is SGHRS and CDR2 is YFSETQ in the germline V gene. CDR3 length equals 17 residues. J lost 2 bases, V lost 5 bases, and 11 bases had no gene match.

J is TRBJ1-2 and V is TRBV11-2; maybe TRBD1 (5 bases). This CDR3 has 15 amino acids. Germline CDR1 and CDR2: SGHAT and FQNNGV. V was cut by 3 bases and J by 4 bases, with 15 bases left in between. Here the CDR3 reads CASSLLGQSLYGYTF. In nucleotides, the CDR3 is TGTGCCAGCAGCTTGTTGGGGCAATCCCTCTATGGCTACACCTTC.

The chain has TRBV2 and TRBJ1-3; D not certain. The V end was cut by 6 bases, the J end by 2 bases, with 8 bases between. The CDR3 is made up of 13 amino acids. CDR1 and CDR2 from the germline V gene are SNHLY and FYNNEI. This CDR3 reads CASRTGPGNTIYF. The DNA of the CDR3 is TGTGCCAGCAGGACGGGCCCTGGAAACACCATATATTTT.

This rearrangement joins TRBV19 to TRBJ1-1; D is possibly TRBD1 (5 bases). This CDR3 is 14 amino acids long. CDR1 and CDR2 from the germline V gene are LNHDA and SQIVND (reference sequence). With 6 bases removed from V and 1 base from J, the gap between germline ends came to 12 bases. This CDR3 reads CASSLVQGNTEAFF. The CDR3 region has the DNA TGTGCCAGTAGCCTCGTTCAGGGGAACACTGAAGCTTTCTTT. The entire variable domain, with the rest obtained from reference TRBV19 and TRBJ1-1, is as follows: DGGITQSPKYLFRKEGQNVTLSCEQNLNHDAMYWYRQDPGQGLRLIYYSQIVNDFQKGDIAEGYSVSREKKESFPLTVTSAQKNPTAFYLCASSLVQGNTEAFFGQGTRLTVV.

This chain connects TRBV7-9 to TRBJ1-4; 7 nucleotides line up with TRBD1. Germline CDR1 reads SEHNR; CDR2 reads FQNEAQ (reference sequence). V gave up 1 base and J gave up 7 bases; unmatched junction bases: 6. The CDR3 totals 15 residues. CDR3: CASSLVVGQFEKLFF. The DNA for the CDR3 is TGTGCCAGCAGCTTAGTTGTGGGACAGTTTGAAAAACTGTTTTTT.

The chain links TRBV5-4 to TRBJ2-5; TRBD1 matches at 7 bases. Germline lookup yields CDR1 SGHNT and CDR2 YYREEE (reference sequence). J was trimmed by 1 base and V by 4 bases; bases with no gene match: 10. The CDR3 runs 16 residues. Written as DNA, the CDR3 is TGTGCCAGCAGCCCTCAAGGGCCAGGGGGCCAAGAGACCCAGTACTTC. Translating gives CASSPQGPGGQETQYF.

The V call is TRBV27, the J call TRBJ1-1; tentative D call: TRBD1 (6 bases). V shed 2 bases and J shed 7 bases, with 11 bases lying between them. There are 13 residues in the CDR3. Germline V CDR1 and CDR2: MNHEY, SMNVEV (reference sequence). The DNA of the CDR3 is TGTGCCAGCAGTTTAAAAGGGGGTGGTGAAGCTTTCTTT. This gives the protein CASSLKGGGEAFF.

V and J are TRBV5-5 and TRBJ2-5; D unclear. Germline lookup yields CDR1 SGHKS and CDR2 YYEKEE (reference sequence). The CDR3 totals 13 residues. Between the trimmed V and J ends, which lost 1 base and 5 bases, there was a span of 9 bases. In DNA form, the CDR3 reads TGTGCCAGCAGCTTGAACAGTTTGGAGACCCAGTACTTC. It encodes CASSLNSLETQYF.

The V gene is TRBV19, the J gene TRBJ2-3, with 10 bases identical to TRBD2. The germline CDR1 and CDR2 sequences are LNHDA and SQIVND (reference sequence). The V gene end was trimmed by 6 bases and the J gene end by 5 bases; junction bases not matched to a gene: 5. The CDR3 is made up of 14 amino acids. The CDR3 protein is CASSASGRRDTQYF. CDR3 in DNA: TGTGCCAGTAGCGCTAGCGGGAGACGAGATACGCAGTATTTT. Supplemented by reference TRBV19 and TRBJ2-3, the full variable domain reads DGGITQSPKYLFRKEGQNVTLSCEQNLNHDAMYWYRQDPGQGLRLIYYSQIVNDFQKGDIAEGYSVSREKKESFPLTVTSAQKNPTAFYLCASSASGRRDTQYFGPGTRLTVL.

The rearrangement joins TRBV5-1 to TRBJ1-6, with 7 bases lining up with TRBD1. This CDR3 comprises 15 residues. CDR1 and CDR2 (germline): SGHRS, YFSETQ. The junction had 5 bases not matched to a gene; V was cut back by 4 bases and J by 4 bases. The CDR3 sequence: CASSPTGQYNSPLHF. The CDR3 coding sequence is TGCGCCAGCAGCCCAACGGGACAGTATAATTCACCCCTCCACTTT.

CDR3 bases: TGTGCCAGCAGCTTAGAAGTGACTAGCGGGTTTAGTGAGCAGTTCTTC. Encoded protein: CASSLEVTSGFSEQFF. This rearrangement joins TRBV7-2 to TRBJ2-1; 10 bases map to TRBD2. V lost 1 base to trimming and J lost 9 bases; unmatched junction nucleotides: 9. The CDR3 loop spans 16 amino acids. Germline loops: CDR1 SGHTA, CDR2 FQGNSA.

The chain carries TRBV27 and TRBJ2-1, with 12 positions matching TRBD1. Germline V gene sequence: CDR1 MNHEY, CDR2 SMNVEV (reference sequence). With 6 bases clipped from V and 8 bases from J, the junction kept 17 bases outside the gene matches. The CDR3 totals 18 residues. The CDR3 nucleotides read TGTGCCAGCAGCCTACACTACCCCTCGGGGACAGGGGGCGATGAGCAGTTCTTC. Its protein is CASSLHYPSGTGGDEQFF.

The chain links TRBV7-9 to TRBJ1-2; no reliable D call. CDR3 length: 14 amino acids. With 0 bases removed from V and 4 bases from J, the gap between germline ends came to 9 bases. Looked up from germline, CDR1 is SEHNR and CDR2 is FQNEAQ (reference sequence). CDR3 DNA: TGTGCCAGCAGCTTAGCGACGGTTCCCTATGGCTACACCTTC. It encodes CASSLATVPYGYTF.

The chain employs TRBV6-5 and TRBJ2-3; 11 bases fit TRBD1. V gave up 4 bases and J gave up 4 bases; unmatched junction bases: 7. This CDR3 has 16 residues. From germline, CDR1 is MNHEY and CDR2 SVGAGI. The CDR3 DNA follows: TGTGCCAGCAGTTCATGGACAGGGGGCCCACCAGATACGCAGTATTTT. This sequence encodes CASSSWTGGPPDTQYF.

The chain recombines TRBV11-2 with TRBJ2-5; D gene uncertain. V dropped 2 bases and J dropped 4 bases, with 8 bases sitting between them. There are 13 residues in the CDR3. CDR1 and CDR2 from the germline V gene are SGHAT and FQNNGV. The chain's CDR3 is CASSLREIETQYF. For the CDR3, the DNA is TGTGCCAGCAGCTTAAGGGAAATAGAGACCCAGTACTTC.

J is TRBJ1-4 and V is TRBV10-3; 8 nucleotides align to TRBD1. With 3 bases clipped from V and 3 bases from J, the junction kept 6 bases outside the gene matches. Germline loops: CDR1 ENHRY, CDR2 SYGVKD. The length of the CDR3 is 16 residues. The CDR3 loop is CAISDSNRGSNEKLFF. The CDR3 bases are TGTGCCATCAGTGACTCCAACAGGGGGTCTAATGAAAAACTGTTTTTT.

J is TRBJ2-1 and V is TRBV14, with D uncertain. The length of the CDR3 is 17 residues. Trimming shortened V by 1 base and J by 4 bases, and 17 bases separated the two germline ends. Per germline, CDR1 SGHDN and CDR2 FVKESK. The CDR3 spells CASSQVARFTRYNEQFF. CDR3 coding DNA: TGTGCCAGCAGCCAAGTGGCTCGTTTTACGCGGTACAATGAGCAGTTCTTC.

This clone has a handful of counts. This chain connects TRBV7-2 to TRBJ2-1, with D tentatively TRBD1 or TRBD2 (6 bases each). The V end was cut by 6 bases, the J end by 6 bases, with 15 bases between. Germline values: CDR1 SGHTA, CDR2 FQGNSA. The CDR3 spans 14 residues. The DNA for the CDR3 is TGTGCCAGCAGAGGAGGGGGGTCGGGCAATGAGCAGTTCTTC. It encodes CASRGGGSGNEQFF.

The V gene is TRBV5-4, the J gene TRBJ2-2; 9 bases match TRBD2. Germline CDR1 SGHNT, CDR2 YYREEE (reference sequence). The CDR3 length is 16 residues. Trimming removed 3 bases from V and 2 bases from J; junction bases left unmatched: 5. CDR3 protein: CASSSELAGNTGELFF. CDR3 nucleotide sequence: TGTGCCAGCAGCTCCGAACTAGCGGGCAACACCGGGGAGCTGTTTTTT.

The chain is built from TRBV28 and TRBJ1-2; D is uncertain. Trimming took 6 bases from V and 8 from J, leaving 10 bases between them. Germline lookup yields CDR1 MDHEN and CDR2 SYDVKM. This CDR3 has 11 residues. The CDR3 DNA is TGTGCCAGCAGCTCCAGTAGGGGCTACACCTTC. Encoded protein: CASSSSRGYTF.